Each of the 20 T cell receptor beta chains below was sequenced from the same sample in a study of T cell clones after liver transplantation. Assay used: immunoSEQ multiplex PCR; TCRdb lists only in-frame clones, some missing. The sample includes tens of thousands of clones, around four fifths of them seen just once. The sequenced sample was CD4+ T cells from blood, obtained 46 months after liver transplant. The source is a human patient who received a liver transplant. The graft donor may account for some of the T cells.

The chain recombines TRBV25-1 with TRBJ2-1, with a weak D call TRBD1 (7 bases). CDR1 and CDR2 from the germline V gene are MGHDK and SYGVNS. This CDR3 has 15 amino acids. V shed 6 bases and J shed 2 bases, with 14 bases lying between them. CDR3 coding DNA: TGTGCCAGCAGGGGCAGGGGGGACGCCTACAATGAGCAGTTCTTC. Protein product: CASRGRGDAYNEQFF.

CDR3 DNA: TGTGCCAGCAGTTACAGCCCGAGAAATGAAAAACTGTTTTTT. It encodes CASSYSPRNEKLFF. V is TRBV6-6 and J is TRBJ1-4; no reliable D call. V was cut by 2 bases and J by 5 bases, with 9 bases left in between. The CDR3 is made up of 14 amino acids. Germline V gene sequence: CDR1 MNHNY, CDR2 SVGAGI (reference sequence).

This chain uses TRBV28 with TRBJ2-1; 10 nucleotides match TRBD2. There are 17 residues in the CDR3. The germline V gene encodes CDR1 MDHEN and CDR2 SYDVKM. V gave up 5 bases and J gave up 7 bases; unmatched junction bases: 14. The CDR3 DNA is TGTGCCAGCAGTACCCCCTCAGCTAGCGGGAGACAGAATGAGCAGTTCTTC. It translates to CASSTPSASGRQNEQFF.

The J gene is TRBJ2-6, the V gene TRBV11-2, with D unclear. CDR3 size: 15 residues. CDR1 is SGHAT, CDR2 FQNNGV, per germline. V was shortened by 3 bases and J by 0 bases, with 6 bases between the two germline ends. CDR3 loop: CASSLQVSGANVLTF. The CDR3 DNA reads as TGTGCCAGCAGCTTGCAAGTCTCTGGGGCCAACGTCCTGACTTTC.

The rearrangement joins TRBV5-4 to TRBJ2-3, with 9 nucleotides matching TRBD1. The V gene's germline CDR1 is SGHNT and CDR2 YYREEE (reference sequence). V shed 1 base and J 5 bases; nucleotides not matched to a gene: 5. This CDR3 is 15 amino acids long. This chain's CDR3 is CASSLTGGAGDTQYF. CDR3 sequence (DNA): TGTGCCAGCAGCTTGACAGGGGGCGCAGGAGATACGCAGTATTTT.

The chain employs TRBV5-6 and TRBJ2-7; D perhaps matches TRBD2 (6 bases). CDR1 SGHDT and CDR2 YYEEEE come from the germline V gene. V lost 3 bases, J lost 7 bases, and 14 bases lay in between. This CDR3 is built from 13 residues. The CDR3 coding sequence is TGTGCCAGCAGCTCCTGGGTAGCGGAAGAGCAGTACTTC. Its protein is CASSSWVAEEQYF.

This clone has only one observation. The chain has TRBV5-1 and TRBJ2-3; weak D call: TRBD2 (5 bases). The V end was cut by 0 bases, the J end by 2 bases, with 19 bases between. The germline V gene has CDR1 SGHRS and CDR2 YFSETQ. The CDR3 has 18 amino acids. Here the CDR3 reads CASSLGTRALRATDTQYF. The CDR3, as DNA: TGCGCCAGCAGCTTGGGTACTCGCGCCTTGCGGGCCACAGATACGCAGTATTTT.

The genes are TRBV28 and TRBJ1-1; D uncertain. This CDR3 contains 13 residues. V gave up 2 bases and J gave up 7 bases, with 11 bases separating them. Germline CDR1 is MDHEN and CDR2 is SYDVKM. CDR3 sequence (DNA): TGTGCCAGCAGTTTAGGGTGGAGGCGTGAAGCTTTCTTT. Its protein product is CASSLGWRREAFF.

The chain uses TRBV5-6 and TRBJ2-7; the match to TRBD1 covers 9 bases. After removal of 2 bases from V and 4 bases from J, the junction contained 4 bases not matched to a gene. The CDR3 consists of 14 residues. Germline V gene lookup returns CDR1 SGHDT and CDR2 YYEEEE. The CDR3 protein is CASSFGTGRYEQYF. CDR3 nucleotide sequence: TGTGCCAGCAGCTTCGGGACAGGGAGGTACGAGCAGTACTTC. The full variable domain, in which reference TRBV5-6 and TRBJ2-7 provide the parts outside the CDR3, is DAGVTQSPTHLIKTRGQQVTLRCSPKSGHDTVSWYQQALGQGPQFIFQYYEEEERQRGNFPDRFSGHQFPNYSSELNVNALLLGDSALYLCASSFGTGRYEQYFGPGTRLTVT.

Comments on this clone: The sample carries other DNA sequences with the same CDR3. The chain couples TRBV14 to TRBJ2-1; tentative D call: TRBD1 (5 bases). V was cut by 4 bases and J by 13 bases, with 17 bases left in between. The CDR3 consists of 13 residues. Germline V gene data show CDR1 as SGHDN and CDR2 as FVKESK. CDR3 amino acids: CASSRQTVGEQFF. DNA for the CDR3: TGTGCCAGCAGCCGACAGACAGTGGGTGAACAGTTCTTC.

The V call is TRBV6-5, the J call TRBJ1-1; no reliable D call. V lost 8 bases, J lost 0 bases, and 13 bases lay in between. The germline gives CDR1 MNHEY, CDR2 SVGAGI. The CDR3 runs 14 residues. CDR3 bases: TGTGCCAGCTACCGGACGGGAATGAACACTGAAGCTTTCTTT. Translated, it gives CASYRTGMNTEAFF.

The V and J genes are TRBV7-8 and TRBJ2-7; the match to TRBD1 covers 9 bases. In germline, CDR1 is SGHVS, CDR2 FQNEAQ. After removal of 6 bases from V and 2 bases from J, the junction contained 5 bases not matched to a gene. This CDR3 region has 14 residues. The CDR3 protein is CASSQGQGPYEQYF. In DNA form, the CDR3 reads TGTGCCAGCAGTCAGGGACAGGGTCCCTACGAGCAGTACTTC.

This sequence joins TRBV28 and TRBJ1-5; D is perhaps TRBD1 (6 bases). Germline assignment: CDR1 MDHEN and CDR2 SYDVKM. V shed 7 bases and J shed 3 bases, with 16 bases lying between them. The CDR3 spans 15 residues. CDR3 residues: CASTYLTGNNQPQHF. The CDR3 DNA sequence: TGTGCCAGCACCTACCTCACAGGGAACAATCAGCCCCAGCATTTT.

V and J are TRBV14 and TRBJ2-7; TRBD1 matches at 7 bases. The CDR3 runs to 16 residues. Trimming removed 4 bases from V and 3 bases from J; junction bases left unmatched: 12. Germline lookup yields CDR1 SGHDN and CDR2 FVKESK. Here the CDR3 reads CASSLRLDRVDYEQYF. For the CDR3, the DNA is TGTGCCAGCAGCCTTCGCCTTGACAGGGTGGACTACGAGCAGTACTTC.

This clone was seen just once. The V gene is TRBV10-3, the J gene TRBJ2-1; D possibly corresponds to TRBD2 (6 bases). Trimming shortened V by 6 bases and J by 7 bases, and 13 bases separated the two germline ends. The CDR3 extends over 13 amino acids. Germline assignment: CDR1 ENHRY and CDR2 SYGVKD. Written as DNA, the CDR3 is TGTGCCATCAGGGAGGGACCTGCGAATGAGCAGTTCTTC. Its protein product is CAIREGPANEQFF.

This CDR3 is CASSYILRGGTGELFF. CDR3 bases: TGTGCCAGCAGCTACATCCTAAGGGGGGGCACCGGGGAGCTGTTTTTT. This rearrangement joins TRBV7-9 to TRBJ2-2; a possible D gene is TRBD2 (7 bases). CDR1 and CDR2 (germline): SEHNR, FQNEAQ (reference sequence). The CDR3 covers 16 residues. Trimming cost V 4 bases and J 4 bases, with 16 bases left between them.

The V and J genes are TRBV6-6 and TRBJ2-1; no clear D gene. Germline loops: CDR1 MNHNY, CDR2 SVGAGI (reference sequence). CDR3 size: 13 residues. V was trimmed by 0 bases and J by 7 bases, leaving 7 bases between them. The CDR3 is CASSYSQRNEQFF. CDR3 in DNA: TGTGCCAGCAGTTACTCACAGAGGAATGAGCAGTTCTTC.

The chain combines TRBV29-1 with TRBJ1-5, with TRBD1 as a possible D gene (5 bases). Germline V lookup: CDR1 SQVTM, CDR2 ANQGSEA. The CDR3 has 13 residues. The V gene lost 5 bases and the J gene lost 0 bases, with 8 bases spanning the gap. Here the CDR3 DNA reads TGCAGCGTTCTCCAGGGTAGCAATCAGCCCCAGCATTTT. It codes for CSVLQGSNQPQHF.

This chain links TRBV7-3 with TRBJ1-2; D possibly corresponds to TRBD1 (5 bases). V was trimmed by 0 bases and J by 2 bases, leaving 10 bases between them. Germline loops: CDR1 SGHTA, CDR2 FQGTGA. The CDR3 loop spans 15 amino acids. CDR3 sequence: CASSLTGGTNYGYTF. CDR3 sequence (DNA): TGTGCCAGCAGCTTAACGGGTGGGACGAACTATGGCTACACCTTC.

The chain employs TRBV5-8 and TRBJ2-5, with D perhaps matching TRBD1 or TRBD2 (5 bases each). Germline CDR1 and CDR2: SGHTS and YDEGEE. The V gene lost 2 bases and the J gene lost 1 base, with 15 bases spanning the gap. The CDR3 is 16 residues long. The CDR3 here is CASSFWGLGLQETQYF. CDR3 sequence (DNA): TGTGCCAGCAGCTTTTGGGGGTTAGGTCTCCAAGAGACCCAGTACTTC.